The sequence of this T cell receptor (beta chain) was determined in a study of beta chain features in type 1 diabetes. The sequenced template was cDNA made from the entire isolated RNA. Repertoires were generated with immunoSEQ multiplex PCR, while TCRdb's copy carries only in-frame clones and drops some. The sample yields a few hundred thousand clones, around 13% seen once. Study conclusions and caveats: For TCRB rearrangement, an influence of HLA type remained unresolved here. Patients showed naive, central memory and Treg TCRB repertoires that appeared more similar than those of healthy donors.

In its sample, this clone was seen a few times. Antigen unknown. The V gene lost 2 bases and the J gene lost 7 bases, with 8 bases spanning the gap. CDR1 SGHTA and CDR2 FQGNSA come from the germline V gene. This CDR3 has 12 amino acids. The sequence came from a man aged 30 to 39 in good health. Sequenced sample: central memory CD4+ T cells from blood. V gene TRBV7-2 combines with J gene TRBJ1-1, with D possibly TRBD1 on 5 matching bases. DNA of the CDR3: TGTGCCAGCAGCTTACAGGGTAGTGAAGCTTTCTTT. It codes for CASSLQGSEAFF.